Presented here are 29 T cell receptor beta chains from one specimen sequenced in a study of shared clonotypes between healthy human individuals. Here immunoSEQ multiplex PCR was the method, and the copy in TCRdb shows in-frame clones only, minus some. This table has 2 million to 2.5 million clones, about 94% appearing once. Only CD45RO-negative cells positively selected for CCR7 counted as naive CD8 cells, so terminally differentiated effector memory CD45RA+ cells were excluded. Sequencing input: naive CD8+ T cells sorted from blood. These receptors were obtained from a man aged 18 to 29 in good health.

Comment on this clone: The junction does not match germline at one end; this may be a read error. The chain recombines TRBV2 with TRBJ1-1; no firm D call. Germline V gene sequence: CDR1 SNHLY, CDR2 FYNNEI. The CDR3 covers 10 residues. CDR3 sequence: CASIHTEAFF. CDR3 DNA sequence: TGTGCCAGCATCCACACAGAAGCTTTCTTT.

Notes on this clone: A much larger clone lies a single base off, so this may be a read error. The chain recombines TRBV7-9 with TRBJ1-1; D unresolved. The V gene lost 1 base and the J gene lost 3 bases, with 3 bases spanning the gap. The length of the CDR3 is 12 residues. CDR1 is SEHNR and CDR2 is FQNEAQ in the germline V gene (reference sequence). CDR3 sequence (DNA): TGTGCCAGCAGCTTAGAGGACACTGAAGCTTTCTTT. It specifies CASSLEDTEAFF.

The chain joins TRBV4-1 to TRBJ2-7, with D tentatively TRBD1 (5 bases). The germline V gene has CDR1 MGHRA and CDR2 YSYEKL. V lost 1 base and J lost 0, with 10 bases in between. This CDR3 is built from 15 residues. The CDR3: CASSQGTRTSYEQYF. CDR3 coding DNA: TGCGCCAGCAGCCAAGGGACACGGACCTCCTACGAGCAGTACTTC.

V is TRBV27 and J is TRBJ2-7, with a possible D match to TRBD2 (5 bases). Trimming took 6 bases from V and 2 from J, leaving 17 bases between them. The germline gives CDR1 MNHEY, CDR2 SMNVEV (reference sequence). The CDR3 totals 15 residues. CDR3: CASSPDWAGTYEQYF. As DNA, the CDR3 is TGTGCCAGCAGCCCCGATTGGGCCGGGACCTACGAGCAGTACTTC.

The chain is built from TRBV6-5 and TRBJ2-2; 8 positions match TRBD1. The CDR3 is made up of 16 amino acids. The V and J ends lost 0 bases and 5 bases, in that order; junction bases with no gene match: 5. CDR1 MNHEY and CDR2 SVGAGI come from the germline V gene. The CDR3 coding sequence is TGTGCCAGCAGTTACTCGTCAGGGGGCGAGACCGGGGAGCTGTTTTTT. Its translation: CASSYSSGGETGELFF.

This chain links TRBV27 with TRBJ2-2; D unresolved. CDR3 length: 15 amino acids. CDR1 is MNHEY, CDR2 SMNVEV, per germline (reference sequence). V lost 4 bases and J 4 bases, leaving 13 bases between the germline ends. The chain's CDR3 is CASSSSLSGTGELFF. The CDR3 DNA follows: TGTGCCAGCAGTTCAAGCTTGTCTGGCACCGGGGAGCTGTTTTTT.

V gene TRBV6-5 combines with J gene TRBJ2-7; D gene uncertain. This CDR3 has 15 residues. Germline CDR1 and CDR2: MNHEY and SVGAGI. The ends were cut back, 2 bases at V and 2 bases at J, with 13 bases in the middle. In DNA, the CDR3 is TGTGCCAGCAGTTACGGCGTCCCGAGGACCTACGAGCAGTACTTC. It is translated as CASSYGVPRTYEQYF.

The rearrangement links TRBV10-3 to TRBJ2-3; 7 bases align to TRBD1. The length of the CDR3 is 17 residues. Trimming at V came to 4 bases and at J to 2 bases, leaving 12 bases not matched to a gene. Germline V gene lookup returns CDR1 ENHRY and CDR2 SYGVKD. This CDR3 reads CAISGDSGTATTDTQYF. The CDR3, as DNA: TGTGCCATCAGTGGGGATTCCGGGACAGCTACCACAGATACGCAGTATTTT.

On this clone: Other nucleotide sequences in the sample specify the same CDR3. V usage is TRBV6-5 and J usage is TRBJ1-1; TRBD1 matches 8 bases. The V and J ends lost 6 bases and 1 base, in that order; junction bases with no gene match: 4. CDR3 size: 14 residues. Germline V gives CDR1 MNHEY, CDR2 SVGAGI. The DNA of the CDR3 is TGTGCCAGCAGCCTCGGACAGGGGAACACTGAAGCTTTCTTT. Translating it yields CASSLGQGNTEAFF.

A single count supports this clone. This chain uses TRBV25-1 with TRBJ1-4; no clear D gene. Germline CDR1 is MGHDK and CDR2 is SYGVNS. CDR3 length equals 11 residues. Trimming stripped 3 bases from V and 8 bases from J, with 4 bases between. The CDR3 bases are TGTGCCAGCAGTGATGACGAAAAACTGTTTTTT. The encoded protein is CASSDDEKLFF. The full variable domain, rest sourced from reference TRBV25-1 and TRBJ1-4, is EADIYQTPRYLVIGTGKKITLECSQTMGHDKMYWYQQDPGMELHLIHYSYGVNSTEKGDLSSESTVSRIRTEHFPLTLESARPSHTSQYLCASSDDEKLFFGSGTQLSVL.

In this sample, this clone turned up once. The V and J genes are TRBV5-1 and TRBJ2-3; the D is unclear. CDR1 is SGHRS, CDR2 YFSETQ, per germline. The CDR3 totals 11 residues. V was shortened by 6 bases and J by 5 bases, with 7 bases between the two germline ends. The CDR3 region has the DNA TGCGCCAGCAACTGGGGAGATACGCAGTATTTT. It encodes CASNWGDTQYF.

The chain combines TRBV7-9 with TRBJ2-7; 8 nucleotides line up with TRBD2. CDR1 is SEHNR, CDR2 FQNEAQ, per germline (reference sequence). J was trimmed by 5 bases and V by 5 bases; bases with no gene match: 11. The CDR3 length is 15 residues. Written as DNA, the CDR3 is TGTGCCAGCAGCCCAAAAGCGGGAGAAACCCACGAGCAGTACTTC. Its translation is CASSPKAGETHEQYF.

The chain combines TRBV4-3 with TRBJ1-5, with a tentative D call TRBD1 (5 bases). Germline values: CDR1 LGHNA, CDR2 YSLEER. The CDR3 spans 13 residues. V was trimmed by 2 bases and J by 8 bases, leaving 10 bases between them. The CDR3 protein is CASSQWRGEPQHF. DNA for the CDR3: TGCGCCAGCAGCCAATGGCGGGGGGAGCCCCAGCATTTT.

J is TRBJ1-1 and V is TRBV6-1; D call uncertain. The germline V gene has CDR1 MNHNS and CDR2 SASEGT. The CDR3 spans 13 residues. V lost 3 bases and J lost 3, with 8 bases in between. Here the CDR3 DNA reads TGTGCCAGCAGTGATTCGGGGTACACTGAAGCTTTCTTT. It yields the protein CASSDSGYTEAFF.

This chain connects TRBV7-2 to TRBJ1-3; D is ambiguous. The CDR3 contains 14 residues. V lost 4 bases and J lost 2, with 9 bases in between. Looked up from germline, CDR1 is SGHTA and CDR2 is FQGNSA. Here the CDR3 DNA reads TGTGCCAGCAGCTATCTGGGAACTGGAAACACCATATATTTT. Amino acids: CASSYLGTGNTIYF.

This clone was seen just once. J is TRBJ2-7 and V is TRBV10-3; no reliable D call. CDR3 length: 13 amino acids. Trimming left V 2 bases short and J 1 base short, with 6 bases between. Germline values: CDR1 ENHRY, CDR2 SYGVKD. CDR3 in DNA: TGTGCCATCAGTGAGGAAGGATCCTACGAGCAGTACTTC. Translating it yields CAISEEGSYEQYF.

In its sample, this clone was seen once. The V call is TRBV5-6, the J call TRBJ2-7; 16 bases map to TRBD2. Unmatched junction bases numbered 6, after V lost 3 bases and J lost 3 bases. This CDR3 has 17 residues. CDR1 is SGHDT and CDR2 is YYEEEE in the germline V gene. The CDR3: CASSSGLAGGPSYEQYF. The CDR3 DNA sequence: TGTGCCAGCAGCTCGGGACTAGCGGGAGGGCCCAGCTACGAGCAGTACTTC.

The gene calls are TRBV19 and TRBJ2-7, with D possibly being TRBD2 (6 bases). The germline V gene encodes CDR1 LNHDA and CDR2 SQIVND (reference sequence). The germline V and J ends were trimmed by 6 bases and 1 base, with 10 bases remaining between them. CDR3 length: 13 residues. The CDR3 loop is CASSLEGSYEQYF. The DNA of the CDR3 is TGTGCCAGTAGCCTGGAGGGGTCCTACGAGCAGTACTTC.

The rearrangement uses TRBV7-8 and TRBJ2-1; TRBD2 matches at 8 bases. Germline V gene sequence: CDR1 SGHVS, CDR2 FQNEAQ. The CDR3 totals 18 residues. V gave up 0 bases and J gave up 4 bases; unmatched junction bases: 11. The DNA of the CDR3 is TGTGCCAGCAGCTTAGCGCTGATAGCGGGGCTGAAATACAATGAGCAGTTCTTC. Its protein is CASSLALIAGLKYNEQFF.

This clone was seen just once. The chain employs TRBV27 and TRBJ1-1; 7 bases map to TRBD1. Germline CDR1 and CDR2: MNHEY and SMNVEV (reference sequence). V was clipped by 6 bases and J by 3 bases; unmatched bases: 4. The CDR3 has 13 residues. The CDR3 spells CASRSRGHTEAFF. The CDR3 coding sequence is TGTGCCAGCAGGTCGAGGGGGCACACTGAAGCTTTCTTT.

This clone was picked up a small number of times. The rearrangement uses TRBV4-1 and TRBJ2-7; D is ambiguous. This CDR3 is built from 12 residues. V dropped 0 bases and J dropped 11 bases, with 11 bases sitting between them. Germline CDR1 and CDR2: MGHRA and YSYEKL. The CDR3 sequence is CASSQDRARKYF. CDR3 sequence (DNA): TGCGCCAGCAGCCAAGATAGGGCTAGAAAGTACTTC.

The DNA for the CDR3 is TGTGCCAGCAGTGAACACAGACTAACCTACGAGCAGTACTTC. As protein: CASSEHRLTYEQYF. This chain connects TRBV2 to TRBJ2-7; TRBD2 might be the D (5 bases). Trimming removed 2 bases from V and 2 bases from J, with 10 bases in between. CDR1 is SNHLY, CDR2 FYNNEI, per germline. This CDR3 spans 14 amino acids.

The rearrangement joins TRBV30 to TRBJ2-2; D could derive from TRBD1 or TRBD2 (5 bases each). The CDR3 contains 14 residues. Germline V gene data show CDR1 as GTSNPN and CDR2 as SVGIG (reference sequence). V was cut by 2 bases and J by 4 bases, with 11 bases left in between. The CDR3 is CAWSPTGLTGELFF. The CDR3 DNA sequence: TGTGCCTGGAGTCCCACGGGGCTCACCGGGGAGCTGTTTTTT.

V usage is TRBV27 and J usage is TRBJ1-5; tentatively, D is TRBD1 (5 bases). Germline V gene lookup returns CDR1 MNHEY and CDR2 SMNVEV (reference sequence). The CDR3 is made up of 17 amino acids. Trimming cost V 7 bases and J 4 bases, with 23 bases left between them. As DNA, the CDR3 is TGTGCCAGCACCACCCTTACAAATATGGGGCCAAATCAGCCCCAGCATTTT. Protein sequence: CASTTLTNMGPNQPQHF.

V gene TRBV7-8 combines with J gene TRBJ2-7; 12 bases agree with TRBD2. Losses at the gene ends were 1 base for V and 1 base for J; bases not matched to a gene: 11. CDR1 is SGHVS, CDR2 FQNEAQ, per germline. The CDR3 extends over 19 amino acids. The CDR3 reads CASSLGLAGENLLSYEQYF. The CDR3 nucleotides read TGTGCCAGCAGCTTAGGACTAGCGGGAGAGAACCTCTTATCCTACGAGCAGTACTTC.

This clone has just one count. The CDR3 coding sequence is TGTGCCAGCAGCGGGCAGGGGGTACCCTACAATGAGCAGTTCTTC. This codes for CASSGQGVPYNEQFF. The V and J genes are TRBV9 and TRBJ2-1; TRBD1 aligns across 7 bases. V gave up 3 bases and J gave up 2 bases; unmatched junction bases: 5. Germline-derived CDR1 and CDR2 are SGDLS and YYNGEE. The CDR3 loop spans 15 amino acids.

The chain joins TRBV19 to TRBJ1-5; no firm D call. Germline CDR1 and CDR2: LNHDA and SQIVND (reference sequence). The CDR3 has 15 residues. V lost 7 bases to trimming and J lost 0 bases, with 13 bases between them. CDR3 sequence (DNA): TGTGCCAGTACTCAAGCGGGGTATAGCAATCAGCCCCAGCATTTT. It translates to CASTQAGYSNQPQHF.

This clone was recorded only once. The chain has TRBV15 and TRBJ1-5; the match to TRBD1 covers 8 bases. The CDR3 is made up of 16 amino acids. Germline V gene sequence: CDR1 LNHNV, CDR2 YYDKDF (reference sequence). The J segment lost 4 bases and the V segment lost 0 bases, leaving 5 bases of the junction unmatched. The CDR3 reads CATSRDWTGRNQPQHF. In DNA, the CDR3 is TGTGCCACCAGCAGAGATTGGACAGGGCGAAATCAGCCCCAGCATTTT.

The chain has TRBV5-6 and TRBJ2-7; the D is unclear. The CDR3 totals 12 residues. From germline, CDR1 is SGHDT and CDR2 YYEEEE. V lost 0 bases and J lost 6, with 7 bases in between. The CDR3 nucleotides read TGTGCCAGCAGCTTGGGCCCGATCGAGCAGTACTTC. This encodes CASSLGPIEQYF.